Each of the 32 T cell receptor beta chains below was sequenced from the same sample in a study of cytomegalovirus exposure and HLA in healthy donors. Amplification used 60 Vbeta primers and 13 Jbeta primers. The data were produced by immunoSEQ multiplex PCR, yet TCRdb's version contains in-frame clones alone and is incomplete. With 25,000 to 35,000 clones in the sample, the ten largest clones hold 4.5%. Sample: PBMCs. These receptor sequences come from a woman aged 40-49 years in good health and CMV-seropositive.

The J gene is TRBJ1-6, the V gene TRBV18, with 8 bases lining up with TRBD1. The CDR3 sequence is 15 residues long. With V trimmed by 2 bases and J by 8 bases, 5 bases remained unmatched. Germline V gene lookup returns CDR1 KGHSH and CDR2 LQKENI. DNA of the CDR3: TGTGCCAGCTCACCAACCCAGGGGGCGGATTCACCCCTCCACTTT. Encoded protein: CASSPTQGADSPLHF.

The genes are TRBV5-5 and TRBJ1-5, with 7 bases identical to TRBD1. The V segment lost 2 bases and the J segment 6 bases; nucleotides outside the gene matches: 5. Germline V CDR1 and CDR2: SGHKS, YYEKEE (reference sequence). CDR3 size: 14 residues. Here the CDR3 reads CASSFEQGGQPQHF. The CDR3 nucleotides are TGTGCCAGCAGCTTCGAGCAGGGGGGTCAGCCCCAGCATTTT.

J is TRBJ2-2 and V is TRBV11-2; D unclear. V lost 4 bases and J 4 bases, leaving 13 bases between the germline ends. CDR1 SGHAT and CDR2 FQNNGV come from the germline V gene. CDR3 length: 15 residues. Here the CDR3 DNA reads TGTGCCAGCAGCTACAGTGTCTTGGGCACCGGGGAGCTGTTTTTT. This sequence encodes CASSYSVLGTGELFF.

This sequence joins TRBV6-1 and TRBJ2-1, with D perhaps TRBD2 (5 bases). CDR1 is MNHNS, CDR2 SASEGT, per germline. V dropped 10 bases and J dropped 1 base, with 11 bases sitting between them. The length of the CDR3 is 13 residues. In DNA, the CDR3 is TGTGCCACCCGGGAAAGGTCCTACAATGAGCAGTTCTTC. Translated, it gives CATRERSYNEQFF.

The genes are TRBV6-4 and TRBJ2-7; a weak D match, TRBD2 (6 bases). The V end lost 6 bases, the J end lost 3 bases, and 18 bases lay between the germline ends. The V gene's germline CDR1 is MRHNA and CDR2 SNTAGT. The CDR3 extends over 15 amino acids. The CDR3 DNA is TGTGCCAGCAGACCAAGCGGGCCCTTCAGCTACGAGCAGTACTTC. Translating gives CASRPSGPFSYEQYF.

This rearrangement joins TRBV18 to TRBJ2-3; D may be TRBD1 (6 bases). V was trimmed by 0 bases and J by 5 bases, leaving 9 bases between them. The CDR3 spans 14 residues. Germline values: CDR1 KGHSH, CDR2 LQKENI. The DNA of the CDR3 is TGTGCCAGCTCACCACCTCAGGGGCTAGATACGCAGTATTTT. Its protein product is CASSPPQGLDTQYF.

CDR3 DNA sequence: TGTGCCAGCAGAAGGCCCCGGGATTACTATGGCTACACCTTC. It translates to CASRRPRDYYGYTF. The chain combines TRBV21-1 with TRBJ1-2. TRBV21-1 is noted as a pseudogene. The CDR3 runs to 14 residues.

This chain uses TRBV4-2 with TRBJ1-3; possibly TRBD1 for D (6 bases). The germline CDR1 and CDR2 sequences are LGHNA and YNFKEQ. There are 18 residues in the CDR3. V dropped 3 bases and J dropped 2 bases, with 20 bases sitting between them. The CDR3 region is CASSQNPERGRTGNTIYF. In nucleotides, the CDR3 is TGTGCCAGCAGCCAGAACCCCGAGCGGGGGCGGACTGGAAACACCATATATTTT.

The DNA for the CDR3 is TGCGCCAGCAGTGATTTAGGAGTATCGGGGAACACTGAAGCTTTCTTT. It specifies CASSDLGVSGNTEAFF. The chain has TRBV10-2 and TRBJ1-1; D gene unclear. V lost 3 bases and J 1 base, leaving 15 bases between the germline ends. The CDR3 consists of 16 residues. Germline values: CDR1 WSHSY, CDR2 SAAADI.

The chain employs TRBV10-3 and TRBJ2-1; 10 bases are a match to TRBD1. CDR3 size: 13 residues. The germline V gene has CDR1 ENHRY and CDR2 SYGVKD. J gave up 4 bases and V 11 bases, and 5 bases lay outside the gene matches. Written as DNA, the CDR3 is TGTGCCGCAGGGACAGGGGTGTACAATGAGCAGTTCTTC. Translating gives CAAGTGVYNEQFF.

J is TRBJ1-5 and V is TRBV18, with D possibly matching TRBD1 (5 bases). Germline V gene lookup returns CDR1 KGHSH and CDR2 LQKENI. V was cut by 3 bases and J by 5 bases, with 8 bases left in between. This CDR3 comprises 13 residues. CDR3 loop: CASSPGGDQPQHF. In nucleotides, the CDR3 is TGTGCCAGCTCACCGGGAGGGGATCAGCCCCAGCATTTT.

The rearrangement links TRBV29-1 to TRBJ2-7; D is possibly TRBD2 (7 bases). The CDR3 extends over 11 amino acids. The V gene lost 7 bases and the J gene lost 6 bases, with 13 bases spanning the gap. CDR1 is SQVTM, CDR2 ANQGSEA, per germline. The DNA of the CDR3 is TGCAGCGGATCAGGGGAGGGCGAGCAGTACTTC. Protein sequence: CSGSGEGEQYF.

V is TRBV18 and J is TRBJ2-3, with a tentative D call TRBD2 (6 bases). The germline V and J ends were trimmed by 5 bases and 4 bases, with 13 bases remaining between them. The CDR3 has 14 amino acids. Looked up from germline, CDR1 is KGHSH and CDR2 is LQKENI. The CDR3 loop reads CASSKTSPADTQYF. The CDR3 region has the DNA TGTGCCAGCTCAAAGACTAGTCCCGCAGATACGCAGTATTTT.

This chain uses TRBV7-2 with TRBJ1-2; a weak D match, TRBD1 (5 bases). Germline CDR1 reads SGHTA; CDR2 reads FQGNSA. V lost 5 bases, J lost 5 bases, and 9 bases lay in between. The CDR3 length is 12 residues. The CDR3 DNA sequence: TGTGCCAGCAGCGGGGGAGGGTATGGCTACACCTTC. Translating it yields CASSGGGYGYTF.

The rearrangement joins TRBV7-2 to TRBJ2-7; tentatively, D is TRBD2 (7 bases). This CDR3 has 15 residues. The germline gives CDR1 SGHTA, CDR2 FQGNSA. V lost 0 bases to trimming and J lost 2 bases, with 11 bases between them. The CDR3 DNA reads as TGTGCCAGCAGCTTAGCTGGGGGGGCCGCCTACGAGCAGTACTTC. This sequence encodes CASSLAGGAAYEQYF.

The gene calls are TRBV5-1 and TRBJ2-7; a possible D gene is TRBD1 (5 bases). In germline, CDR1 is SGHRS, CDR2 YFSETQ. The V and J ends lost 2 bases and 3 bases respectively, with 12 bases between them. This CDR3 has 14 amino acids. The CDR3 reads CASSLHKGDYEQYF. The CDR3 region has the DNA TGCGCCAGCAGCTTACACAAAGGGGACTACGAGCAGTACTTC.

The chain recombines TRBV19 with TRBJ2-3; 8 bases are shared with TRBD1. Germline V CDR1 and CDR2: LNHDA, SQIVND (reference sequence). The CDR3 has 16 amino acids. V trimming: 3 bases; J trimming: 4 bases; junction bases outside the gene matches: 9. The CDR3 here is CASSILRDRNSDTQYF. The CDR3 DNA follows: TGTGCCAGTAGTATTCTCCGGGACAGGAACTCAGATACGCAGTATTTT.

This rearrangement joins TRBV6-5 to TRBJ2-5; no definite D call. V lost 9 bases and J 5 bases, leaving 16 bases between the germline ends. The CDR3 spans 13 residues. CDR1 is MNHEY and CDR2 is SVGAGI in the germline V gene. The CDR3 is CARHKSTGETQYF. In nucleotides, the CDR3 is TGTGCCAGGCATAAGTCGACTGGGGAGACCCAGTACTTC.

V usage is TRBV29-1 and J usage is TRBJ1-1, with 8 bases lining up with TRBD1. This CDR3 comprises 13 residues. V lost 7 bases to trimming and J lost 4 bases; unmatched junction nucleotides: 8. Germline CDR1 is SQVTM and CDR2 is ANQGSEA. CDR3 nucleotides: TGCAGCGCTGAGACAGGGACAGGCACTGAAGCTTTCTTT. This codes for CSAETGTGTEAFF.

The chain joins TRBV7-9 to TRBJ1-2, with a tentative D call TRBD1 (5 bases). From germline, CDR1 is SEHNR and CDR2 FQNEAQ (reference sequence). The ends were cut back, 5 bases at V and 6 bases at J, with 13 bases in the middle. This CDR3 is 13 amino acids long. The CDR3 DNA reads TGTGCCAGCAGCCTCCGTGGGGCCCATGGCTACACCTTC. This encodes CASSLRGAHGYTF.

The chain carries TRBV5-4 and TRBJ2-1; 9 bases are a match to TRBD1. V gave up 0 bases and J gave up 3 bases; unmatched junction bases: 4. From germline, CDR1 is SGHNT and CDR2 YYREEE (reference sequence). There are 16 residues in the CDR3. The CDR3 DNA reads TGTGCCAGCAGCTTGGGGGGACAGGGTCGCTACAATGAGCAGTTCTTC. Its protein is CASSLGGQGRYNEQFF.

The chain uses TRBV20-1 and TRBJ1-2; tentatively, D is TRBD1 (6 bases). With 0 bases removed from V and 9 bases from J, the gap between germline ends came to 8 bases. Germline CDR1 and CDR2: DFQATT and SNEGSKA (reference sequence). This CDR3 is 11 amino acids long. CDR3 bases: TGCAGTGCTAGAGACCAGGGGAGCTACACCTTC. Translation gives CSARDQGSYTF.

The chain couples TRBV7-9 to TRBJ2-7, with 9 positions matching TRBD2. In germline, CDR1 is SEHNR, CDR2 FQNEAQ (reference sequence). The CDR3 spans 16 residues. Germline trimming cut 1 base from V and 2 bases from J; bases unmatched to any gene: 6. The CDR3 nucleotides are TGTGCCAGCAGCTTAGGGCTAGCGGGGACAGCCTACGAGCAGTACTTC. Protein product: CASSLGLAGTAYEQYF.

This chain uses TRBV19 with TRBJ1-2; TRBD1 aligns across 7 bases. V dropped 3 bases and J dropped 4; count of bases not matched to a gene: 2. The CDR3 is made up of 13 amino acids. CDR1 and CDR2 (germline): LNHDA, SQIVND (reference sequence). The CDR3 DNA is TGTGCCAGTAGTATTGGACAGGTCTATGGCTACACCTTC. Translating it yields CASSIGQVYGYTF.

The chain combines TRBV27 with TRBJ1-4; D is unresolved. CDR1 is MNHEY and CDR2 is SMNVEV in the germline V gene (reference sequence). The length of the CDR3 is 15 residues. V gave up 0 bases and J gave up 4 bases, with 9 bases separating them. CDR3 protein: CASSLSAAINEKLFF. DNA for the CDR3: TGTGCCAGCAGTTTATCGGCGGCAATTAATGAAAAACTGTTTTTT. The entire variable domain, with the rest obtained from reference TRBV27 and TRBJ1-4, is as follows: EAQVTQNPRYLITVTGKKLTVTCSQNMNHEYMSWYRQDPGLGLRQIYYSMNVEVTDKGDVPEGYKVSRKEKRNFPLILESPSPNQTSLYFCASSLSAAINEKLFFGSGTQLSVL.

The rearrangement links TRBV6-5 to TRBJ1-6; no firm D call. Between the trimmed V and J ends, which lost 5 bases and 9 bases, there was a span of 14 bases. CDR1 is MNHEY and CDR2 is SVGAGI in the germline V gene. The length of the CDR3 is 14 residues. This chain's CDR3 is CASSEVGESSPLHF. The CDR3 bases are TGTGCCAGCAGTGAGGTTGGGGAGAGTTCACCCCTCCACTTT.

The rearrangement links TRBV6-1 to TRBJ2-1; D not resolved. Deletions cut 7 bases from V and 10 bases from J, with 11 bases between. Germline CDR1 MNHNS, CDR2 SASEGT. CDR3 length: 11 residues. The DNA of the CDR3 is TGTGCCAGCACCTCTTCCCCCGAGCAGTTCTTC. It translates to CASTSSPEQFF.

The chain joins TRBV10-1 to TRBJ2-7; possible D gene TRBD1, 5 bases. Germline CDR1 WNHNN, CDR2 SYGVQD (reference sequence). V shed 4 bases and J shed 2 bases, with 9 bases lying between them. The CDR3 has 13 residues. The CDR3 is CASSGNRTYEQYF. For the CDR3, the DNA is TGCGCCAGCAGTGGAAACAGGACCTACGAGCAGTACTTC.

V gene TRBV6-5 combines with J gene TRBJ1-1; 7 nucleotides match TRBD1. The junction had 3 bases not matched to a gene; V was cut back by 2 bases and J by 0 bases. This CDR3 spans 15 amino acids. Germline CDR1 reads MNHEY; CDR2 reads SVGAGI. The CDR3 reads CASSYRGRVNTEAFF. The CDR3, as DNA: TGTGCCAGCAGTTACAGGGGGCGTGTGAACACTGAAGCTTTCTTT.

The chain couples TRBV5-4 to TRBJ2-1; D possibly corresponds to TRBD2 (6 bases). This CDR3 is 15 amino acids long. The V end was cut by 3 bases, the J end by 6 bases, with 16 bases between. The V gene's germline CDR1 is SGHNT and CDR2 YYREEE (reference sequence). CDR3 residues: CASSSWGRRVNEQFF. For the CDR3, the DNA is TGTGCCAGCAGCTCTTGGGGGAGGAGGGTCAATGAGCAGTTCTTC.

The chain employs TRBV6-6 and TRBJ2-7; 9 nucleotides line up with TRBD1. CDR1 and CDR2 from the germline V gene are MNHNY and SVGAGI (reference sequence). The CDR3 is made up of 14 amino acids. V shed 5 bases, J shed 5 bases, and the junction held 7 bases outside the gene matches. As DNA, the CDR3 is TGTGCCAGCAGTCGTCCGGGACAGGGAAACGAGCAGTACTTC. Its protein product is CASSRPGQGNEQYF.

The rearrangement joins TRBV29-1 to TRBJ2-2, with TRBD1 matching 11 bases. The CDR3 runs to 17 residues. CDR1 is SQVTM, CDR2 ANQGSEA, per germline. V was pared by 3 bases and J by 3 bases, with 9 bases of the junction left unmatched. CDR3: CSVEGTDRGQDTGELFF. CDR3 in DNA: TGCAGCGTTGAGGGTACGGACAGGGGGCAGGACACCGGGGAGCTGTTTTTT.